Given below is one T cell receptor (beta chain) in context. Its antigen is unidentified. This specimen belongs to a study of siplizumab effects on memory and regulatory T cells. General study findings and limits: In siplizumab cultures, the suppressive function of proliferating Tregs remained unconfirmed.

Each sample contributed 75,000 to 100,000 TCR templates to the assay. Data came from immunoSEQ multiplex PCR; TCRdb stores just in-frame clones and leaves some out. The sample carries about 50,000 clones, approximately 93% recorded once. The V and J ends lost 10 bases and 0 bases respectively, with 15 bases between them. CDR1 is MDHEN and CDR2 is SYDVKM in the germline V gene. CDR3 length: 14 amino acids. This TCR came from a human donor in good health. Sequences were obtained from CD8+ T cells sorted from blood. This chain connects TRBV28 to TRBJ2-5; TRBD2 might be the D (5 bases). The CDR3 loop reads CATDVSGYQETQYF. The CDR3 DNA is TGTGCCACCGACGTCAGCGGCTACCAAGAGACCCAGTACTTC. Full variable domain (outside the CDR3, taken from reference TRBV28 and TRBJ2-5): DVKVTQSSRYLVKRTGEKVFLECVQDMDHENMFWYRQDPGLGLRLIYFSYDVKMKEKGDIPEGYSVSREKKERFSLILESASTNQTSMYLCATDVSGYQETQYFGPGTRLLVL.